This record covers a single TCR beta chain. Only in-frame clones appear in the TCRdb table, and some are missing; sequencing was by immunoSEQ multiplex PCR. The sample consists of under 300,000 clones, roughly 86% of them appearing once. This sample was included in a study of blood T cell repertoires in COVID-19. Study-wide context: Nucleic acid was either cDNA or gDNA, and it came from T cells, B-cell-depleted T cells, or PBMCs.

The CDR3 spans 14 residues. CDR1 SGHNT and CDR2 YENEEA come from the germline V gene. The ends were cut back, 1 base at V and 1 base at J, with 8 bases in the middle. Material: peripheral blood. This TCR came from a woman in her thirties with acute or convalescent COVID-19. The rearrangement uses TRBV11-3 and TRBJ2-7; D is perhaps TRBD1 (5 bases). CDR3: CASSLGGISYEQYF. The CDR3 DNA sequence: TGTGCCAGCAGCTTAGGGGGCATTTCCTACGAGCAGTACTTC.